A single sample is the source of the 30 T cell receptor beta chains below, sequenced in a study of blood T cell repertoires in COVID-19. The assay was immunoSEQ multiplex PCR, and TCRdb's table has in-frame clones only and misses some. The sample records more than 150,000 clones, more than 75% being singletons. The specimen sequenced was peripheral blood. These receptors originate from a woman between 18 and 29 years old who had recovered from COVID-19.

This chain joins TRBV5-4 and TRBJ2-5; D possibly corresponds to TRBD1 (6 bases). The germline V gene has CDR1 SGHNT and CDR2 YYREEE (reference sequence). CDR3 size: 14 residues. V lost 5 bases and J 5 bases, leaving 16 bases between the germline ends. CDR3 in DNA: TGTGCCAGCAGGACTCAGACAGGATTGGAGACCCAGTACTTC. Its protein is CASRTQTGLETQYF.

This chain joins TRBV6-5 and TRBJ2-1; perhaps TRBD2 as D (6 bases). Trimming pared 2 bases from V and 6 bases from J, leaving 14 bases between. The CDR3 is 15 amino acids. Germline-derived CDR1 and CDR2 are MNHEY and SVGAGI. CDR3 DNA sequence: TGTGCCAGCAGTTACGGGAGGACACCCCGCAATGAGCAGTTCTTC. Translation: CASSYGRTPRNEQFF.

The V call is TRBV28, the J call TRBJ2-1, with TRBD2 identical over 12 bases. With 10 bases clipped from V and 6 bases from J, the junction kept 4 bases outside the gene matches. The CDR3 is 13 amino acids. Germline lookup yields CDR1 MDHEN and CDR2 SYDVKM. CDR3 sequence reads: CATRLAGVNEQFF. CDR3 nucleotide sequence: TGTGCCACCCGACTAGCGGGAGTCAATGAGCAGTTCTTC.

V is TRBV25-1 and J is TRBJ2-1; tentative D call: TRBD2 (6 bases). Germline-derived CDR1 and CDR2 are MGHDK and SYGVNS. This CDR3 has 15 amino acids. Trimming took 2 bases from V and 5 from J, leaving 13 bases between them. CDR3 in DNA: TGTGCCAGCAGTGAACACTCGGGAGTAGACAATGAGCAGTTCTTC. Translating it yields CASSEHSGVDNEQFF.

The J gene is TRBJ2-7, the V gene TRBV7-2, with 9 bases lining up with TRBD1. Germline lookup yields CDR1 SGHTA and CDR2 FQGNSA. CDR3 length equals 12 residues. The CDR3 region has the DNA TGTGCGTCGGGGACAGGGTCCTACGAGCAGTACTTC. This gives the protein CASGTGSYEQYF. Full variable domain (rest looked up from reference TRBV7-2 and TRBJ2-7): GAGVSQSPSNKVTEKGKDVELRCDPISGHTALYWYRQSLGQGLEFLIYFQGNSAPDKSGLPSDRFSAERTGGSVSTLTIQRTQQEDSAVYLCASGTGSYEQYFGPGTRLTVT.

The CDR3 is CASSYADEQFF. The CDR3 DNA is TGTGCCAGCAGCTACGCGGATGAGCAGTTCTTC. V and J are TRBV6-5 and TRBJ2-1; D is undetermined. This CDR3 region has 11 residues. Trimming cost V 6 bases and J 8 bases, with 8 bases left between them. Germline CDR1 is MNHEY and CDR2 is SVGAGI.

V usage is TRBV24-1 and J usage is TRBJ1-5, with a possible D match to TRBD1 (6 bases). In germline, CDR1 is KGHDR, CDR2 SFDVKD. The CDR3 is made up of 14 amino acids. The V end was cut by 9 bases, the J end by 1 base, with 12 bases between. The CDR3 loop reads CATSGTTSNQPQHF. The CDR3 DNA reads TGTGCCACCTCGGGGACAACGAGCAATCAGCCCCAGCATTTT.

This chain connects TRBV20-1 to TRBJ2-3, with 8 bases identical to TRBD1. Germline V gives CDR1 DFQATT, CDR2 SNEGSKA (reference sequence). The V and J ends lost 3 bases and 0 bases, in that order; junction bases with no gene match: 11. The CDR3 is made up of 17 amino acids. CDR3 bases: TGCAGTGCTAGTCCCCAGGGGGCCCAAATTAGCACAGATACGCAGTATTTT. Encoded protein: CSASPQGAQISTDTQYF.

This sequence joins TRBV19 and TRBJ2-1, with a weak D call TRBD2 (6 bases). This CDR3 has 19 residues. Between the trimmed V and J ends, which lost 5 bases and 0 bases, there was a span of 23 bases. The germline V gene encodes CDR1 LNHDA and CDR2 SQIVND (reference sequence). The CDR3 nucleotides are TGTGCCAGTAGTCCATGGGGCGGGAAACCCAGCCTCTCCTACAATGAGCAGTTCTTC. Its protein product is CASSPWGGKPSLSYNEQFF.

For the CDR3, the DNA is TGCAGCGTTGAAGATCTCCCGGGTTCACCCCTCCACTTT. Its protein product is CSVEDLPGSPLHF. The chain is built from TRBV29-1 and TRBJ1-6; D gene uncertain. Germline V gene lookup returns CDR1 SQVTM and CDR2 ANQGSEA. Deletions cut 0 bases from V and 9 bases from J, with 9 bases between. The CDR3 is 13 amino acids.

On this clone: The junction departs from germline at one end; a sequencing error may be responsible. The chain joins TRBV3-1 (or the pseudogene TRBV3-2) to TRBJ2-2; D remains ambiguous. The CDR3 totals 13 residues. Germline V lookup: CDR1 LGHDT, CDR2 YNNKEL (reference sequence). CDR3 residues: CASTQTDTGELFF. The CDR3 DNA reads as TGTGCCAGCACCCAAACGGACACCGGGGAGCTGTTTTTT.

In its sample, this clone was seen a few times. The chain has TRBV7-9 and TRBJ2-7; D gene unclear. This CDR3 spans 16 amino acids. V lost 6 bases to trimming and J lost 0 bases, with 18 bases between them. CDR1 is SEHNR, CDR2 FQNEAQ, per germline (reference sequence). The CDR3 here is CASSAPSTVSSYEQYF. The CDR3 region has the DNA TGTGCCAGCAGTGCCCCTTCTACCGTTAGCTCCTACGAGCAGTACTTC. The full variable domain, with the rest looked up from reference TRBV7-9 and TRBJ2-7, is DTGVSQNPRHKITKRGQNVTFRCDPISEHNRLYWYRQTLGQGPEFLTYFQNEAQLEKSRLLSDRFSAERPKGSFSTLEIQRTEQGDSAMYLCASSAPSTVSSYEQYFGPGTRLTVT.

In DNA, the CDR3 is TGTGCCGGTCCGGGACTAGCGGGGGGAAGCTCCTACAATGAGCAGTTCTTC. Residues: CAGPGLAGGSSYNEQFF. V gene TRBV21-1 combines with J gene TRBJ2-1; no check of the table's D call, TRBD2, against the DNA was made. TRBV21-1 counts as a pseudogene. This CDR3 comprises 17 residues.

The chain combines TRBV5-4 with TRBJ2-1; TRBD2 aligns across 8 bases. The V gene end was trimmed by 0 bases and the J gene end by 2 bases; junction bases not matched to a gene: 1. Germline V gives CDR1 SGHNT, CDR2 YYREEE (reference sequence). CDR3 length: 15 amino acids. The CDR3 loop is CASSLVLAAYNEQFF. The CDR3 DNA is TGTGCCAGCAGCTTGGTACTAGCGGCCTACAATGAGCAGTTCTTC.

The gene calls are TRBV6-5 and TRBJ1-2; 7 bases align to TRBD1. CDR1 is MNHEY, CDR2 SVGAGI, per germline. The CDR3 is 14 residues long. V trimming: 0 bases; J trimming: 7 bases; junction bases outside the gene matches: 5. CDR3 sequence: CASSYSGRGSGYTF. The DNA for the CDR3 is TGTGCCAGCAGTTACTCCGGCAGGGGGTCTGGCTACACCTTC.

This chain joins TRBV11-3 and TRBJ2-3; 7 positions match TRBD2. V shed 5 bases and J 3 bases; nucleotides not matched to a gene: 5. The CDR3 spans 14 residues. The germline V gene encodes CDR1 SGHNT and CDR2 YENEEA. The chain's CDR3 is CASSLRLATDTQYF. CDR3 in DNA: TGTGCCAGCAGCCTTAGACTAGCAACAGATACGCAGTATTTT.

The V and J genes are TRBV3-1 (or the pseudogene TRBV3-2) and TRBJ2-7; TRBD1 aligns across 7 bases. CDR1 and CDR2 (germline): LGHDT, YNNKEL (reference sequence). The CDR3 contains 13 residues. V was clipped by 5 bases and J by 2 bases; unmatched bases: 3. CDR3 coding DNA: TGTGCCAGCAGCTCCGGGACAGCCTACGAGCAGTACTTC. Residues: CASSSGTAYEQYF.

CDR3 nucleotide sequence: TGTGCCAGCAGTGTGCGGGGGGGGAATGAAAAACTGTTTTTT. Translation: CASSVRGGNEKLFF. The rearrangement joins TRBV2 to TRBJ1-4; possible D gene TRBD1, 5 bases. V was shortened by 4 bases and J by 5 bases, with 11 bases between the two germline ends. Germline V gives CDR1 SNHLY, CDR2 FYNNEI. This CDR3 has 14 amino acids.

In its sample, this clone was seen a few times. V is TRBV4-2 and J is TRBJ1-1, with a possible D match to TRBD1 (5 bases). The V gene's germline CDR1 is LGHNA and CDR2 YNFKEQ. The CDR3 contains 16 residues. The V gene lost 5 bases and the J gene lost 4 bases, with 20 bases spanning the gap. The CDR3 sequence is CASSSFFGGGVTEAFF. The CDR3 region has the DNA TGTGCCAGCAGCTCCTTTTTTGGGGGGGGAGTCACTGAAGCTTTCTTT.

The chain joins TRBV4-3 to TRBJ1-4; D is unresolved. The CDR3 is 17 amino acids. V gave up 0 bases and J gave up 7 bases, with 18 bases separating them. The germline V gene encodes CDR1 LGHNA and CDR2 YSLEER. The CDR3 loop reads CASSQDSTSSSGEKLFF. The CDR3 nucleotides read TGCGCCAGCAGCCAAGACTCCACTTCAAGCTCCGGTGAAAAACTGTTTTTT.

This clone was seen only a few times. The chain employs TRBV5-1 and TRBJ1-2; the D gene is possibly TRBD1 (5 bases). The CDR3 spans 13 residues. V lost 7 bases, J lost 3 bases, and 13 bases lay in between. The germline V gene encodes CDR1 SGHRS and CDR2 YFSETQ. The CDR3 DNA is TGCGCCAGCCATCAGGGTGACGACTATGGCTACACCTTC. Protein: CASHQGDDYGYTF.

This sequence joins TRBV9 and TRBJ1-2; 8 bases are shared with TRBD1. Per germline, CDR1 SGDLS and CDR2 YYNGEE. The CDR3 has 13 residues. J was trimmed by 6 bases and V by 0 bases; bases with no gene match: 1. The CDR3, as DNA: TGTGCCAGCAGCGTAGCAGGGGGCCATGGCTACACCTTC. It translates to CASSVAGGHGYTF.

V gene TRBV7-9 combines with J gene TRBJ2-7; TRBD1 agrees at 7 bases. Germline CDR1 reads SEHNR; CDR2 reads FQNEAQ (reference sequence). CDR3 size: 16 residues. V dropped 6 bases and J dropped 3; count of bases not matched to a gene: 14. The CDR3 sequence is CASRGRGSGVGYEQYF. CDR3 bases: TGTGCCAGCAGAGGCAGGGGGTCCGGGGTAGGCTACGAGCAGTACTTC. The whole variable domain, filled in from reference TRBV7-9 and TRBJ2-7, reads DTGVSQNPRHKITKRGQNVTFRCDPISEHNRLYWYRQTLGQGPEFLTYFQNEAQLEKSRLLSDRFSAERPKGSFSTLEIQRTEQGDSAMYLCASRGRGSGVGYEQYFGPGTRLTVT.

The table lists this clone with a count of one. The V gene is TRBV27, the J gene TRBJ2-6, with D tentatively TRBD1 (6 bases). V shed 2 bases and J shed 2 bases, with 16 bases lying between them. The CDR3 extends over 18 amino acids. Germline lookup yields CDR1 MNHEY and CDR2 SMNVEV (reference sequence). The CDR3 nucleotides read TGTGCCAGCAGTTTAGCCAAGACAGGTTCAGCTGGGGCCAACGTCCTGACTTTC. This codes for CASSLAKTGSAGANVLTF.

The rearrangement joins TRBV21-1 to TRBJ2-7; the table assigns TRBD2, which was not confirmed against the DNA. TRBV21-1 represents a pseudogene. CDR3 length: 14 residues. In DNA, the CDR3 is TGTGCCAGCAGCGACTCGGGGGTGTGCTACGAGCAGTACTTC. Translating it yields CASSDSGVCYEQYF.

This chain joins TRBV19 and TRBJ1-4; 9 nucleotides line up with TRBD1. Trimming took 8 bases from V and 7 from J; bases not matched to a gene: 5. Germline loops: CDR1 LNHDA, CDR2 SQIVND (reference sequence). CDR3 length: 13 amino acids. CDR3 sequence: CASGTGRFEKLFF. Written as DNA, the CDR3 is TGTGCCAGTGGGACAGGGCGATTTGAAAAACTGTTTTTT.

The J gene is TRBJ1-6, the V gene TRBV2; D gene ambiguous. Trimming stripped 5 bases from V and 0 bases from J, with 5 bases between. Looked up from germline, CDR1 is SNHLY and CDR2 is FYNNEI. CDR3 size: 14 residues. CDR3 in amino acids: CASSFHSYNSPLHF. The CDR3, as DNA: TGTGCCAGCAGTTTCCACTCCTATAATTCACCCCTCCACTTT. The complete variable domain, with remaining parts taken from reference TRBV2 and TRBJ1-6, reads EPEVTQTPSHQVTQMGQEVILRCVPISNHLYFYWYRQILGQKVEFLVSFYNNEISEKSEIFDDQFSVERPDGSNFTLKIRSTKLEDSAMYFCASSFHSYNSPLHFGNGTRLTVT.

Written as DNA, the CDR3 is TGTGCCAGCAGCTCACAGGGGCTGGGCACAGATACGCAGTATTTT. Translated: CASSSQGLGTDTQYF. The rearrangement joins TRBV7-3 to TRBJ2-3, with 7 bases aligning to TRBD1. The V gene's germline CDR1 is SGHTA and CDR2 FQGTGA. Germline trimming cut 4 bases from V and 1 base from J; bases unmatched to any gene: 5. The CDR3 contains 15 residues.

The chain combines TRBV9 with TRBJ2-5; weak D call: TRBD2 (5 bases). The germline V gene has CDR1 SGDLS and CDR2 YYNGEE. Trimming stripped 0 bases from V and 4 bases from J, with 16 bases between. The CDR3 contains 16 residues. The DNA of the CDR3 is TGTGCCAGCAGCGTAGAATTCGGGGTGAACGGAGAGACCCAGTACTTC. This encodes CASSVEFGVNGETQYF.

The sample holds a few counts of this clone. The CDR3 spells CASSARDSRSSYNEQFF. The DNA for the CDR3 is TGTGCCAGCAGCGCTAGGGACTCTCGGAGCTCCTACAATGAGCAGTTCTTC. The chain recombines TRBV7-9 with TRBJ2-1; a possible D gene is TRBD2 (6 bases). The germline gives CDR1 SEHNR, CDR2 FQNEAQ (reference sequence). This CDR3 is built from 17 residues. Trimming left V 5 bases short and J 0 bases short, with 17 bases between. The full variable domain, rest sourced from reference TRBV7-9 and TRBJ2-1, is DTGVSQNPRHKITKRGQNVTFRCDPISEHNRLYWYRQTLGQGPEFLTYFQNEAQLEKSRLLSDRFSAERPKGSFSTLEIQRTEQGDSAMYLCASSARDSRSSYNEQFFGPGTRLTVL.